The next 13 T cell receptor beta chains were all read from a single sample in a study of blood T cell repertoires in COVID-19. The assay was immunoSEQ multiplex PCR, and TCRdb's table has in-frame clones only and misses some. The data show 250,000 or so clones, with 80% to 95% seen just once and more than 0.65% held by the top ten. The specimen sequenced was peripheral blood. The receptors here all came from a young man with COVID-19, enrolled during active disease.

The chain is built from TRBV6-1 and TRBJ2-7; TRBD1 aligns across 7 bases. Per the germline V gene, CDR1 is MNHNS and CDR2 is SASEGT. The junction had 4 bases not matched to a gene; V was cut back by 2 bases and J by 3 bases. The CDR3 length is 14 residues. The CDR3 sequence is CASSEPGQFYEQYF. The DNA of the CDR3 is TGTGCCAGCAGTGAACCGGGACAGTTCTACGAGCAGTACTTC.

CDR3 sequence reads: CASSLEPSEQETQYF. The CDR3 nucleotides are TGTGCCAGCAGTTTAGAGCCGAGCGAACAAGAGACCCAGTACTTC. The chain combines TRBV6-5 with TRBJ2-5; D uncertain. Germline CDR1 and CDR2: MNHEY and SVGAGI. Trimming took 4 bases from V and 2 from J, leaving 14 bases between them. The CDR3 consists of 15 residues.

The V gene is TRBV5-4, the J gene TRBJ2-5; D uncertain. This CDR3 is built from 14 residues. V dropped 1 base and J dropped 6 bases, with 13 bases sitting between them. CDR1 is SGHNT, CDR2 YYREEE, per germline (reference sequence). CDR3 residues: CASSLWAGQKTQYF. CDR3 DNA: TGTGCCAGCAGCTTGTGGGCAGGTCAAAAGACCCAGTACTTC.

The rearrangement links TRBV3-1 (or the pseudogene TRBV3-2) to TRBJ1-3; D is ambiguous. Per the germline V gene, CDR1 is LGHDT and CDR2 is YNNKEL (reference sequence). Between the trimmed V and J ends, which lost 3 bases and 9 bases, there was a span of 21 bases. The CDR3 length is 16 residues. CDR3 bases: TGTGCCAGCAGCCAGCTAGACTTCTCAGTCGAGGCCACCATATATTTT. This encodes CASSQLDFSVEATIYF.

CDR3 coding DNA: TGTGCCACCTCGACAGGGACTCCCTCTGGAAACACCATATATTTT. Protein sequence: CATSTGTPSGNTIYF. The chain has TRBV10-3 and TRBJ1-3, with TRBD1 matching 7 bases. V trimming: 10 bases; J trimming: 0 bases; junction bases outside the gene matches: 9. The CDR3 runs 15 residues. CDR1 ENHRY and CDR2 SYGVKD come from the germline V gene.

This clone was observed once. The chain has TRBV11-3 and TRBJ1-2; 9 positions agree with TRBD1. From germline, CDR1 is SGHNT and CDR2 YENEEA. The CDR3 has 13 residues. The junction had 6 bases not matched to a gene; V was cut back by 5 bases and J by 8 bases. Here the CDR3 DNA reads TGTGCCAGCAGCAATACAGGGGGCGGCGGCTACACCTTC. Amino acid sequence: CASSNTGGGGYTF.

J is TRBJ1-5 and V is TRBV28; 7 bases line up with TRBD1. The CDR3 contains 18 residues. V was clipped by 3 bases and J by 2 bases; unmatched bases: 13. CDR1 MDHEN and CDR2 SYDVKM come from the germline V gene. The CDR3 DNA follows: TGTGCCAGCAGTTTGTATCTTCAGGGGGGAGTCGGCAATCAGCCCCAGCATTTT. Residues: CASSLYLQGGVGNQPQHF.

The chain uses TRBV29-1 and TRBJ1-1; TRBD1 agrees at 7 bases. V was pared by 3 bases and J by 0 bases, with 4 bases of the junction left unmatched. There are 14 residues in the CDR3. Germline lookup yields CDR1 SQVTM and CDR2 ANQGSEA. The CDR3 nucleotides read TGCAGCGTTGAGACCGGGACAGTGAACACTGAAGCTTTCTTT. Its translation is CSVETGTVNTEAFF.

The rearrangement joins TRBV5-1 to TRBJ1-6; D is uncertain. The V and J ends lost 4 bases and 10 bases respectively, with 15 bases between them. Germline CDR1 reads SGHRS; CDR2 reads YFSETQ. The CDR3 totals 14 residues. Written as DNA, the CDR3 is TGCGCCAGCAGCGGAGCCCAGAACCGGTCACCCCTCCACTTT. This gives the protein CASSGAQNRSPLHF.

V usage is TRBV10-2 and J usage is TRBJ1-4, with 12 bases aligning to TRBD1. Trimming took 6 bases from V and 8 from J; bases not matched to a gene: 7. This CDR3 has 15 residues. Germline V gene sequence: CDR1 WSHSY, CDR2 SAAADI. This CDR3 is CASREGQGASEKLFF. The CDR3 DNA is TGCGCCAGCAGGGAGGGACAGGGGGCGTCGGAAAAACTGTTTTTT.

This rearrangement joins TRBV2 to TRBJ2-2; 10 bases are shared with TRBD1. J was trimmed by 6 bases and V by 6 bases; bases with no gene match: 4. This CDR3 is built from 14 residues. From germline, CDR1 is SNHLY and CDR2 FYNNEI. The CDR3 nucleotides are TGTGCCAGCAGGGGCGGACAGGGGGCCGGGGAGCTGTTTTTT. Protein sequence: CASRGGQGAGELFF.

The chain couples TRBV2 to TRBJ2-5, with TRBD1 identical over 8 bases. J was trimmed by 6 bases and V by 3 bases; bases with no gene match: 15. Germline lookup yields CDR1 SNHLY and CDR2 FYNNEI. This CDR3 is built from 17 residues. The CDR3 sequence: CASSERGSAGGRKTQYF. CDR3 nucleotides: TGTGCCAGCAGTGAGCGGGGATCGGCAGGGGGCAGGAAGACCCAGTACTTC.

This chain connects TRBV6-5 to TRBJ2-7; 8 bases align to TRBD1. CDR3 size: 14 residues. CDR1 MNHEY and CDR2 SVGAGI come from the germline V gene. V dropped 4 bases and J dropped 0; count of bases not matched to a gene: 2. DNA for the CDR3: TGTGCCAGCAGTTCACAGGGGGGCTCCTACGAGCAGTACTTC. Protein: CASSSQGGSYEQYF.